The source of this TCR beta chain is a study of identical twins. Carrying unique molecular identifiers, the cDNA also gained a universal primer site through template switching. TCRdb re-analysed the 5' RACE reads in MiXCR, keeping a single row per CDR3 protein. The table shows about 720,000 distinct CDR3 sequences, with over 8.5% occurring only once. Remarks on this clonotype: The antigen remains unidentified.

This CDR3 has 13 amino acids. Germline CDR1 reads SQVTM; CDR2 reads ANQGSEA. Trimming removed 5 bases from V and 0 bases from J, with 9 bases in between. Whole-study findings and limits: Models underpredicted monozygotic twin sharing of out-of-frame TCR alpha. Beta out-of-frame sequences showed weaker excess twin sharing.

The sample was also linked to a second study, of yellow fever vaccine responses in identical twins. In that study: Twins' vaccine T cell response reportedly seemed partly convergent, partly personalized.

This rearrangement joins TRBV29-1 to TRBJ2-3; D is uncertain. The receptor's source is a woman in her late teens or twenties in good health. The sequenced material came from PBMCs. The CDR3 protein is CSVFSVSTDTQYF. For the CDR3, the DNA is TGCAGCGTTTTCAGCGTTAGCACAGATACGCAGTATTTT.